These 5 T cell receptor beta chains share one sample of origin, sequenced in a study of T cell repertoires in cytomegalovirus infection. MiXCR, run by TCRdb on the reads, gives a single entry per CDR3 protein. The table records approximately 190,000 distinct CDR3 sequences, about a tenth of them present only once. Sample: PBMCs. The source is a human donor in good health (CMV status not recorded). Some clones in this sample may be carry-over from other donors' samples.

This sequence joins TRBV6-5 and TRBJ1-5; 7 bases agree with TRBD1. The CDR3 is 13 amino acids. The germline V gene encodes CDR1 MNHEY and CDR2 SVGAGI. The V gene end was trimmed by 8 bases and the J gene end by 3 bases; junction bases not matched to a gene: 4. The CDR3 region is CASGTDDNQPQHF. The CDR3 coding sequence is TGTGCCAGCGGGACAGATGACAATCAGCCCCAGCATTTT.

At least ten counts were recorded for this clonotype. The CDR3 protein is CASSPDRRSNTGELFF. CDR3 in DNA: TGTGCCAGCAGTCCGGACAGGCGGTCGAACACCGGGGAGCTGTTTTTT. This chain links TRBV7-3 with TRBJ2-2, with 7 bases lining up with TRBD1. The junction had 7 bases not matched to a gene; V was cut back by 6 bases and J by 0 bases. The V gene's germline CDR1 is SGHTA and CDR2 FQGTGA. This CDR3 is 16 amino acids long.

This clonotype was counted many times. The CDR3 region is CASSLGSLAPGNEQFF. The CDR3 bases are TGTGCCAGCAGCTTAGGGTCCCTAGCGCCCGGGAATGAGCAGTTCTTC. The chain has TRBV7-2 and TRBJ2-1, with D maybe TRBD2 (6 bases). CDR1 SGHTA and CDR2 FQGNSA come from the germline V gene. Trimming stripped 1 base from V and 7 bases from J, with 17 bases between. The CDR3 length is 16 residues.

DNA of the CDR3: TGCGCCAGCAGTGAGTCGGGGGCGGGTCAGCCCCAGCATTTT. Amino acid sequence: CASSESGAGQPQHF. The chain joins TRBV10-2 to TRBJ1-5; tentative D call: TRBD1 (6 bases). CDR1 is WSHSY, CDR2 SAAADI, per germline. V dropped 0 bases and J dropped 6 bases, with 9 bases sitting between them. The CDR3 has 14 residues.

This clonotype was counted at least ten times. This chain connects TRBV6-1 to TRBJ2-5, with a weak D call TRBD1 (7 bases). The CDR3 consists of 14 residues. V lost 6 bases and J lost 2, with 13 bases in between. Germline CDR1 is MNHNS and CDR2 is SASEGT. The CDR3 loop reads CASRIRGDQETQYF. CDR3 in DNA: TGTGCCAGCAGGATCAGGGGGGATCAAGAGACCCAGTACTTC.